One and the same sample provided the 30 T cell receptor beta chains below, sequenced in a study of shared clonotypes between healthy human individuals. Sequencing used immunoSEQ multiplex PCR; TCRdb keeps in-frame clones, though not all of them. The table has around 2.3 million clones, 90% to 96% seen once; the top ten hold roughly 0.13%. What was sequenced was naive CD4+ T cells sorted from blood. Subset specified: CD45RA+ positively selected. These receptors originate from a man between 18 and 35 years old in good health.

V is TRBV5-1 and J is TRBJ2-4; 7 bases line up with TRBD1. Unmatched junction bases numbered 5, after V lost 0 bases and J lost 2 bases. From germline, CDR1 is SGHRS and CDR2 YFSETQ. There are 16 residues in the CDR3. The CDR3 is CASSLGQGDTKNIQYF. CDR3 sequence (DNA): TGCGCCAGCAGCTTGGGCCAGGGGGATACCAAAAACATTCAGTACTTC.

As to this clone: Other DNA sequences in the sample encode the same CDR3. The chain is built from TRBV18 and TRBJ2-5, with unresolved D. V was shortened by 3 bases and J by 2 bases, with 10 bases between the two germline ends. Germline V gives CDR1 KGHSH, CDR2 LQKENI. The length of the CDR3 is 14 residues. The CDR3 sequence: CASSPGRQQETQYF. CDR3 DNA sequence: TGTGCCAGCTCACCGGGCCGACAACAAGAGACCCAGTACTTC. The whole variable domain, remainder taken from reference TRBV18 and TRBJ2-5, is NAGVMQNPRHLVRRRGQEARLRCSPMKGHSHVYWYRQLPEEGLKFMVYLQKENIIDESGMPKERFSAEFPKEGPSILRIQQVVRGDSAAYFCASSPGRQQETQYFGPGTRLLVL.

The CDR3, as DNA: TGTGCCAGCAGCCCCCTTTGGCAACAGGGGCTGGACACTGAAGCTTTCTTT. It yields the protein CASSPLWQQGLDTEAFF. V gene TRBV7-6 combines with J gene TRBJ1-1, with 7 bases that match TRBD1. The CDR3 has 17 amino acids. Trimming at V came to 5 bases and at J to 3 bases, leaving 15 bases not matched to a gene. Germline CDR1 is SGHVS and CDR2 is FNYEAQ.

V usage is TRBV15 and J usage is TRBJ2-6; 9 nucleotides match TRBD2. The CDR3 length is 20 residues. Germline assignment: CDR1 LNHNV and CDR2 YYDKDF (reference sequence). The trim removed 5 bases at V and 3 bases at J, leaving 17 bases unmatched. The CDR3 nucleotides read TGTGCCACCAGCGGCTCCTCAGGGGCGGGAGGGCCGGATGGGGCCAACGTCCTGACTTTC. It is translated as CATSGSSGAGGPDGANVLTF.

DNA for the CDR3: TGTGCCAGCAGCAAGACACCCAGCAATCAGCCCCAGCATTTT. Its protein is CASSKTPSNQPQHF. The chain has TRBV7-8 and TRBJ1-5; D is undetermined. The CDR3 has 14 amino acids. V shed 5 bases and J shed 1 base, with 9 bases lying between them. The V gene's germline CDR1 is SGHVS and CDR2 FQNEAQ.

The J gene is TRBJ1-1, the V gene TRBV4-3; D gene unclear. CDR1 LGHNA and CDR2 YSLEER come from the germline V gene. This CDR3 comprises 11 residues. The V and J ends lost 5 bases and 7 bases respectively, with 8 bases between them. Here the CDR3 reads CASSEKLEAFF. The CDR3 DNA follows: TGCGCCAGCAGCGAGAAGCTTGAAGCTTTCTTT.

Remarks on this clone: Other DNA sequences in the sample encode the same CDR3. The chain has TRBV5-1 and TRBJ2-3; tentative D call: TRBD2 (5 bases). V was pared by 5 bases and J by 0 bases, with 10 bases between. The CDR3 runs to 14 residues. In germline, CDR1 is SGHRS, CDR2 YFSETQ. The CDR3 DNA sequence: TGCGCCAGCAGACCCAGCGGTAGCACAGATACGCAGTATTTT. As protein: CASRPSGSTDTQYF.

This chain connects TRBV5-1 to TRBJ2-1; D remains unclear. V lost 4 bases and J lost 7, with 15 bases in between. The CDR3 totals 14 residues. Germline CDR1 is SGHRS and CDR2 is YFSETQ. DNA of the CDR3: TGCGCCAGCAGCCCAGCGTCCCTGGGGAATGAGCAGTTCTTC. Translating it yields CASSPASLGNEQFF.

The sample holds one count of this clone. The chain is built from TRBV27 and TRBJ2-2; D perhaps matches TRBD2 (7 bases). Germline lookup yields CDR1 MNHEY and CDR2 SMNVEV (reference sequence). Trimming shortened V by 0 bases and J by 4 bases, and 9 bases separated the two germline ends. This CDR3 has 15 residues. The CDR3 spells CASSLSRGGTGELFF. CDR3 nucleotides: TGTGCCAGCAGTTTATCGAGGGGGGGCACCGGGGAGCTGTTTTTT.

This clone appeared a single time. The same CDR3 also results from other DNA sequences found in this sample. The V gene is TRBV11-3, the J gene TRBJ2-2; TRBD1 might be the D (6 bases). The V gene's germline CDR1 is SGHNT and CDR2 YENEEA. The ends were cut back, 1 base at V and 4 bases at J, with 10 bases in the middle. The CDR3 runs to 15 residues. The CDR3 nucleotides are TGTGCCAGCAGCTTAGGTCAGGGGTCCACCGGGGAGCTGTTTTTT. As protein: CASSLGQGSTGELFF.

The chain joins TRBV25-1 to TRBJ1-1, with 8 bases lining up with TRBD1. J gave up 8 bases and V 8 bases, and 4 bases lay outside the gene matches. CDR3 length: 11 amino acids. Germline-derived CDR1 and CDR2 are MGHDK and SYGVNS. The CDR3 nucleotides are TGTGCCAGCGTGGACAGGGAAGAAGCTTTCTTT. It specifies CASVDREEAFF.

This chain joins TRBV9 and TRBJ2-5; weak D call: TRBD2 (5 bases). CDR1 and CDR2 from the germline V gene are SGDLS and YYNGEE. This CDR3 has 13 residues. Trimming removed 1 base at V and 5 bases at J, with 9 bases between. In DNA, the CDR3 is TGTGCCAGCAGCGTACACACTAGTGAGACCCAGTACTTC. Translating it yields CASSVHTSETQYF.

V usage is TRBV2 and J usage is TRBJ1-2; D remains unclear. Trimming stripped 6 bases from V and 0 bases from J, with 14 bases between. Germline CDR1 SNHLY, CDR2 FYNNEI. The CDR3 runs to 15 residues. The chain's CDR3 is CASRPFPGTNYGYTF. DNA of the CDR3: TGTGCCAGCAGGCCCTTCCCGGGGACTAACTATGGCTACACCTTC.

The chain recombines TRBV5-6 with TRBJ2-1, with 7 bases matching TRBD2. Per the germline V gene, CDR1 is SGHDT and CDR2 is YYEEEE. The CDR3 is 16 residues long. The J segment lost 7 bases and the V segment lost 1 base, leaving 11 bases of the junction unmatched. CDR3 sequence: CASSLWASGFLNEQFF. CDR3 DNA: TGTGCCAGCAGCTTGTGGGCTAGCGGATTCCTGAATGAGCAGTTCTTC.

CDR3 in DNA: TGTGCCAGCCACCCGGGGCCGGGGGGGAGAGAGACCCAGTACTTC. This gives the protein CASHPGPGGRETQYF. The chain links TRBV7-9 to TRBJ2-5; 8 bases map to TRBD2. The germline V gene encodes CDR1 SEHNR and CDR2 FQNEAQ (reference sequence). There are 15 residues in the CDR3. V shed 8 bases and J 4 bases; nucleotides not matched to a gene: 12.

In this sample, this clone turned up a few times. Other DNA sequences in the sample encode the same CDR3. The V call is TRBV2, the J call TRBJ2-2; D gene ambiguous. V was shortened by 4 bases and J by 0 bases, with 3 bases between the two germline ends. CDR3 size: 13 residues. Germline values: CDR1 SNHLY, CDR2 FYNNEI. CDR3 protein: CASSAANTGELFF. In DNA, the CDR3 is TGTGCCAGCAGTGCGGCGAACACCGGGGAGCTGTTTTTT.

The chain carries TRBV6-4 and TRBJ1-5; tentative D call: TRBD1 (5 bases). The V gene's germline CDR1 is MRHNA and CDR2 SNTAGT. Trimming left V 7 bases short and J 0 bases short, with 13 bases between. The CDR3 totals 15 residues. The CDR3 spells CASIWGEYSNQPQHF. The CDR3 coding sequence is TGTGCCAGCATTTGGGGGGAGTATAGCAATCAGCCCCAGCATTTT.

The chain couples TRBV18 to TRBJ2-1; perhaps D is TRBD1 or TRBD2 (6 bases each). V shed 2 bases and J shed 7 bases, with 15 bases lying between them. The CDR3 has 15 residues. Per the germline V gene, CDR1 is KGHSH and CDR2 is LQKENI. The CDR3 protein is CASSPGGGGPNEQFF. DNA of the CDR3: TGTGCCAGCTCACCAGGAGGGGGAGGTCCAAATGAGCAGTTCTTC.

The V call is TRBV5-1, the J call TRBJ1-2, with D tentatively TRBD1 (5 bases). CDR1 and CDR2 from the germline V gene are SGHRS and YFSETQ. The length of the CDR3 is 15 residues. V was shortened by 0 bases and J by 8 bases, with 17 bases between the two germline ends. DNA of the CDR3: TGCGCCAGCAGCTTGGGGGACCGTCTACAGCTGGGCTACACCTTC. Amino acids: CASSLGDRLQLGYTF.

The chain has TRBV10-3 and TRBJ2-3; the match to TRBD2 covers 14 bases. J was trimmed by 5 bases and V by 6 bases; bases with no gene match: 7. The CDR3 is 16 residues long. Germline lookup yields CDR1 ENHRY and CDR2 SYGVKD. CDR3 protein: CAIRKSGLAGGDTQYF. The CDR3 DNA follows: TGTGCCATCAGGAAGTCAGGACTAGCGGGGGGAGATACGCAGTATTTT.

V is TRBV6-4 and J is TRBJ2-5, with D maybe TRBD1 (5 bases). Looked up from germline, CDR1 is MRHNA and CDR2 is SNTAGT. CDR3 length: 13 amino acids. V dropped 3 bases and J dropped 4 bases, with 9 bases sitting between them. This CDR3 is CASSDQGPETQYF. The CDR3 DNA is TGTGCCAGCAGTGATCAGGGCCCAGAGACCCAGTACTTC.

J is TRBJ2-3 and V is TRBV7-8, with 10 bases aligning to TRBD1. V gave up 2 bases and J gave up 4 bases; unmatched junction bases: 6. Germline assignment: CDR1 SGHVS and CDR2 FQNEAQ. This CDR3 is 16 amino acids long. CDR3 nucleotide sequence: TGTGCCAGCAGCTTACCCCGCGGACAGGGGGCAGATACGCAGTATTTT. It specifies CASSLPRGQGADTQYF.

The chain uses TRBV10-3 and TRBJ1-2; 8 bases line up with TRBD1. Germline V gene data show CDR1 as ENHRY and CDR2 as SYGVKD. This CDR3 comprises 14 residues. Trimming removed 6 bases from V and 4 bases from J; junction bases left unmatched: 7. The CDR3 nucleotides read TGTGCCATCAGAGCGACAGGGGTTAGCTATGGCTACACCTTC. Translation: CAIRATGVSYGYTF.

On this clone itself: In the same sample, other DNA sequences code for this CDR3. The V call is TRBV28, the J call TRBJ1-2; 8 positions match TRBD1. The V and J ends lost 2 bases and 4 bases, in that order; junction bases with no gene match: 3. The CDR3 runs to 14 residues. Germline CDR1 MDHEN, CDR2 SYDVKM. In DNA, the CDR3 is TGTGCCAGCAGTTTAGACAGGGGCCTCTATGGCTACACCTTC. Its translation is CASSLDRGLYGYTF.

V gene TRBV4-3 combines with J gene TRBJ2-7; D gene uncertain. Germline V gene lookup returns CDR1 LGHNA and CDR2 YSLEER. The ends were cut back, 0 bases at V and 0 bases at J, with 12 bases in the middle. The CDR3 is 16 residues long. The CDR3 DNA reads as TGCGCCAGCAGCCAAGATTTCAGGCCCGACTCCTACGAGCAGTACTTC. This encodes CASSQDFRPDSYEQYF.

This sequence joins TRBV5-1 and TRBJ2-3; TRBD1 aligns across 7 bases. The CDR3 is made up of 16 amino acids. The ends lost 4 bases at V and 1 base at J; junction bases unmatched: 9. Germline values: CDR1 SGHRS, CDR2 YFSETQ. This CDR3 is CASSPDGTVGTDTQYF. The DNA of the CDR3 is TGCGCCAGCAGCCCTGACGGGACAGTCGGCACAGATACGCAGTATTTT. Filled out from reference TRBV5-1 and TRBJ2-3, the complete variable domain reads KAGVTQTPRYLIKTRGQQVTLSCSPISGHRSVSWYQQTPGQGLQFLFEYFSETQRNKGNFPGRFSGRQFSNSRSEMNVSTLELGDSALYLCASSPDGTVGTDTQYFGPGTRLTVL.

V and J are TRBV18 and TRBJ1-2, with D maybe TRBD1 (5 bases). V was cut by 2 bases and J by 8 bases, with 21 bases left in between. Germline-derived CDR1 and CDR2 are KGHSH and LQKENI. This CDR3 contains 16 residues. CDR3 nucleotides: TGTGCCAGCTCACCAGTCTCGGGACTACCCCCTGGAGGCTACACCTTC. Translation: CASSPVSGLPPGGYTF.

The chain employs TRBV9 and TRBJ2-7; the D is unclear. Trimming shortened V by 0 bases and J by 1 base, and 8 bases separated the two germline ends. Germline V gene data show CDR1 as SGDLS and CDR2 as YYNGEE. The CDR3 is 14 amino acids. CDR3 residues: CASSVGIQSYEQYF. DNA for the CDR3: TGTGCCAGCAGCGTAGGAATACAGTCCTACGAGCAGTACTTC.

A single count supports this clone. The chain couples TRBV9 to TRBJ1-2; the D is unclear. This CDR3 is 13 amino acids long. V shed 0 bases and J shed 6 bases, with 9 bases lying between them. Per germline, CDR1 SGDLS and CDR2 YYNGEE. CDR3 sequence (DNA): TGTGCCAGCAGCGTAGGAGAGGGAAATGGCTACACCTTC. The encoded protein is CASSVGEGNGYTF.

The gene calls are TRBV5-4 and TRBJ1-6; tentative D call: TRBD1 (6 bases). Trimming took off 4 bases at V and 7 bases at J, with 12 bases between the two ends. The CDR3 covers 14 residues. Per the germline V gene, CDR1 is SGHNT and CDR2 is YYREEE (reference sequence). CDR3 amino acids: CASSAIQGNSPLHF. CDR3 DNA: TGTGCCAGCAGCGCCATTCAGGGGAATTCACCCCTCCACTTT.